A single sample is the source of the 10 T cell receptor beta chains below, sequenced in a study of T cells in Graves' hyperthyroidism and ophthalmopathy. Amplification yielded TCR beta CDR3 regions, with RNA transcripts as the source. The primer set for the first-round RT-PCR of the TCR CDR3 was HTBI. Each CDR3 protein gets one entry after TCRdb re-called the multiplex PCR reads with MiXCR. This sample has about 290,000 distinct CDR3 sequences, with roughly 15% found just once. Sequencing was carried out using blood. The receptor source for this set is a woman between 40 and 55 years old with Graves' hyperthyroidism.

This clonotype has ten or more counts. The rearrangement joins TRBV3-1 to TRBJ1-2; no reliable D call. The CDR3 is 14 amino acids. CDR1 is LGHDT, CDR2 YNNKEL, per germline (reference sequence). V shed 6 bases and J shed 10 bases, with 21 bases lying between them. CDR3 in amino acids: CASSFEDRPMVYTF. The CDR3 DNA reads TGTGCCAGCAGTTTTGAGGACCGCCCTATGGTCTACACCTTC.

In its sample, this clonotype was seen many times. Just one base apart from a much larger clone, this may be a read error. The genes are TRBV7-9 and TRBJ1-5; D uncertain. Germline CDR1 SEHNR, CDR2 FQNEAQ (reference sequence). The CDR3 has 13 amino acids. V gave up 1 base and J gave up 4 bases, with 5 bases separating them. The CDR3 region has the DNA TGTGCCAGCAGCTTAGATGCGAATCAGCCCCAGCATTTT. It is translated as CASSLDANQPQHF.

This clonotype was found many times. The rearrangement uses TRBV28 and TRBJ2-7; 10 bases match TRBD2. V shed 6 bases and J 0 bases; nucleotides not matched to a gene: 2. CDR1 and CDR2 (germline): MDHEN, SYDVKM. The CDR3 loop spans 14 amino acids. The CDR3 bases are TGTGCCAGCAGCCTAGCGGGAGTCTCCTACGAGCAGTACTTC. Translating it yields CASSLAGVSYEQYF.

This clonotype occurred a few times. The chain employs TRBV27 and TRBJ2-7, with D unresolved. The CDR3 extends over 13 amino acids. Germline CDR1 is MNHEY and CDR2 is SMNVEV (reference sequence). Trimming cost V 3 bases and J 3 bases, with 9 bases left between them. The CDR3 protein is CASSFLGNYEQYF. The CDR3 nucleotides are TGTGCCAGCAGTTTTTTGGGAAACTACGAGCAGTACTTC.

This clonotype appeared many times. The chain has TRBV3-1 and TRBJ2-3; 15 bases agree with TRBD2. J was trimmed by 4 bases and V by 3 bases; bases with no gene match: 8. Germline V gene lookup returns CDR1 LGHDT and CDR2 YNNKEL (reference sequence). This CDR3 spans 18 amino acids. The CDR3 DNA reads TGTGCCAGCAGCCAGGACGGGACTAGCGGGAGGTTTTCAGATACGCAGTATTTT. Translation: CASSQDGTSGRFSDTQYF.

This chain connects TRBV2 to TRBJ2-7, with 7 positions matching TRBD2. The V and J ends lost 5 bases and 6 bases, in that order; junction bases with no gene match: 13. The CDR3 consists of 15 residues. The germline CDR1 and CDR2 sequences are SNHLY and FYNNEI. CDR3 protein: CASSTNWAGELEQYF. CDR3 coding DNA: TGTGCCAGCAGTACCAATTGGGCGGGAGAACTCGAGCAGTACTTC.

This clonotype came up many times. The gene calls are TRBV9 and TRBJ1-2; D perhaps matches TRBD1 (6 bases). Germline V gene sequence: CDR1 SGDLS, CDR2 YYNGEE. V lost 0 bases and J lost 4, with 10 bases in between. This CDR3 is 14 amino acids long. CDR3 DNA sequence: TGTGCCAGCAGCGTAGGCGACAGGCTCTATGGCTACACCTTC. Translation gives CASSVGDRLYGYTF.

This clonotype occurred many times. CDR3 nucleotide sequence: TGTGCCAGCAGATCCGGGACAGGGTCATATGGCTACACCTTC. This translates into CASRSGTGSYGYTF. The chain employs TRBV28 and TRBJ1-2; 9 bases match TRBD1. Germline-derived CDR1 and CDR2 are MDHEN and SYDVKM. Trimming took 6 bases from V and 5 from J; bases not matched to a gene: 7. The CDR3 sequence is 14 residues long.

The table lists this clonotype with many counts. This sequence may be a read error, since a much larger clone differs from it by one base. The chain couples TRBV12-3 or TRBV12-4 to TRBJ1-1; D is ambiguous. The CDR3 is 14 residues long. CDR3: CASSPRSYNTETFF. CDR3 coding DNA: TGTGCCAGCAGCCCCCGTTCGTATAACACTGAAACTTTCTTT.

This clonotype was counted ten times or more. CDR3 bases: TGCGCCAGCAGCTTCGGGACTAGCGGGAGTGGCAATGAGCAGTTCTTC. Translating gives CASSFGTSGSGNEQFF. This sequence joins TRBV5-1 and TRBJ2-1; 14 bases fit TRBD2. The CDR3 sequence is 16 residues long. V dropped 2 bases and J dropped 6; count of bases not matched to a gene: 4. The germline V gene has CDR1 SGHRS and CDR2 YFSETQ.